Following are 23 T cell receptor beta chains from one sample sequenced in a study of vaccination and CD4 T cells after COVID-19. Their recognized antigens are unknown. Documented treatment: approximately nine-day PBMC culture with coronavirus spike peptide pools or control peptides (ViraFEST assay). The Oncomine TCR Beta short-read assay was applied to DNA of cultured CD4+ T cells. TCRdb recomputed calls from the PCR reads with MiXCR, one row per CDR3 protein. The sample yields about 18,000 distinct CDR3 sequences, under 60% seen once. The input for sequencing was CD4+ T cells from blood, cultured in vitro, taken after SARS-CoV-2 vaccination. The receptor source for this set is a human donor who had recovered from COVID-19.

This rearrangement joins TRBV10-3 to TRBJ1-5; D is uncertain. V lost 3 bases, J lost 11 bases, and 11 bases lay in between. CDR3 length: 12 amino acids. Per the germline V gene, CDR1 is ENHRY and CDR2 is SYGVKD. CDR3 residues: CAISDPTGTQHF. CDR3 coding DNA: TGTGCCATCAGTGACCCAACCGGGACCCAGCATTTT.

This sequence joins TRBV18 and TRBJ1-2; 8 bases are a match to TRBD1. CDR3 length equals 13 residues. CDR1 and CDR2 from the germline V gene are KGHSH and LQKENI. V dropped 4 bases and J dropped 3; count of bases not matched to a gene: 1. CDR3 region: CASSQDRDYGYTF. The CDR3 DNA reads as TGTGCCAGCTCACAGGACAGGGACTATGGCTACACCTTC. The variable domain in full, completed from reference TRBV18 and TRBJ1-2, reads NAGVMQNPRHLVRRRGQEARLRCSPMKGHSHVYWYRQLPEEGLKFMVYLQKENIIDESGMPKERFSAEFPKEGPSILRIQQVVRGDSAAYFCASSQDRDYGYTFGSGTRLTVV.

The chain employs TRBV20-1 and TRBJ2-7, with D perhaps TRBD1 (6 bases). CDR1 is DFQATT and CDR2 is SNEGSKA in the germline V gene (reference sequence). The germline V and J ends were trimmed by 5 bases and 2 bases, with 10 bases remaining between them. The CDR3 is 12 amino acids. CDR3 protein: CSASDRTYEQYF. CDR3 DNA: TGCAGTGCTTCTGACAGGACCTACGAGCAGTACTTC.

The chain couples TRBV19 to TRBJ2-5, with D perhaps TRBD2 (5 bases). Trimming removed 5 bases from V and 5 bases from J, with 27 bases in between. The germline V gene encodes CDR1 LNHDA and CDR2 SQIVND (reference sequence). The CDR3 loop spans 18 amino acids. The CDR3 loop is CASSQDLRRRAPGETQYF. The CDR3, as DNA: TGTGCCAGTAGTCAAGACCTAAGACGACGGGCCCCGGGGGAGACCCAGTACTTC. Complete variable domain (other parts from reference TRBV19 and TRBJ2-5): DGGITQSPKYLFRKEGQNVTLSCEQNLNHDAMYWYRQDPGQGLRLIYYSQIVNDFQKGDIAEGYSVSREKKESFPLTVTSAQKNPTAFYLCASSQDLRRRAPGETQYFGPGTRLLVL.

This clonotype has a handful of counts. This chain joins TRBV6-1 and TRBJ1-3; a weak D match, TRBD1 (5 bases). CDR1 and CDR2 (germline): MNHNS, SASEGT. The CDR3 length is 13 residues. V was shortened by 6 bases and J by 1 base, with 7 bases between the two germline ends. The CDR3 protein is CASRPGSGNTIYF. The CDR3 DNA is TGTGCCAGCAGGCCAGGGTCTGGAAACACCATATATTTT.

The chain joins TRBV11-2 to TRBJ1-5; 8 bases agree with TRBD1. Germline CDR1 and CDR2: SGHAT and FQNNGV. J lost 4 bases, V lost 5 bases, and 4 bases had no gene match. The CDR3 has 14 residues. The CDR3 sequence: CASSRDRRNQPQHF. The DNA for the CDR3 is TGTGCCAGCAGCCGGGACAGGCGTAATCAGCCCCAGCATTTT. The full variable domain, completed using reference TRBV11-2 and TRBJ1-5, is EAGVAQSPRYKIIEKRQSVAFWCNPISGHATLYWYQQILGQGPKLLIQFQNNGVVDDSQLPKDRFSAERLKGVDSTLKIQPAKLEDSAVYLCASSRDRRNQPQHFGDGTRLSIL.

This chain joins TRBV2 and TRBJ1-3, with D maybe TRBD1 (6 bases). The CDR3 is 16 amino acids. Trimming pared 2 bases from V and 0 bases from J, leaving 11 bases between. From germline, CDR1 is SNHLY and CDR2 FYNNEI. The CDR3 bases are TGTGCCAGCAGTGAACGGGGGGGCGTCTCTGGAAACACCATATATTTT. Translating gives CASSERGGVSGNTIYF.

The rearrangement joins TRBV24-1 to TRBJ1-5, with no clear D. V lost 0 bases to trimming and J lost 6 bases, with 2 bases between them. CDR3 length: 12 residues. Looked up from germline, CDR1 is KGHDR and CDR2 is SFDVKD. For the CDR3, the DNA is TGTGCCACCAGTGATTTGTTTCAGCCCCAGCATTTT. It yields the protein CATSDLFQPQHF.

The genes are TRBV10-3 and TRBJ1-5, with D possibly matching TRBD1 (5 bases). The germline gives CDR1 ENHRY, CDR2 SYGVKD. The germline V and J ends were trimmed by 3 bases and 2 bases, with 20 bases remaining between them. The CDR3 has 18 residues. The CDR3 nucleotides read TGTGCCATCAGTGATAAGAGGGCACAGGCAGTCGGCAATCAGCCCCAGCATTTT. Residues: CAISDKRAQAVGNQPQHF.

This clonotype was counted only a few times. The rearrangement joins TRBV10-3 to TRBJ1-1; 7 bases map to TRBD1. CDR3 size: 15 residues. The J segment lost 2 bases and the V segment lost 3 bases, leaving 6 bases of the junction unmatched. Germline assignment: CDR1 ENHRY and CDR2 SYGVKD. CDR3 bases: TGTGCCATCAGTGACCCCGGGACAGTAAACACTGAAGCTTTCTTT. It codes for CAISDPGTVNTEAFF.

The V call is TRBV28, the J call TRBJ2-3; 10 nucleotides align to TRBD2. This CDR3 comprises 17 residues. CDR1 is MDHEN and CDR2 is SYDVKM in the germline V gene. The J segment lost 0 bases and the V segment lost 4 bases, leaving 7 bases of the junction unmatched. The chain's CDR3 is CASSSNSGRKSTDTQYF. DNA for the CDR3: TGTGCCAGCAGTTCCAATAGCGGGAGGAAGAGCACAGATACGCAGTATTTT.

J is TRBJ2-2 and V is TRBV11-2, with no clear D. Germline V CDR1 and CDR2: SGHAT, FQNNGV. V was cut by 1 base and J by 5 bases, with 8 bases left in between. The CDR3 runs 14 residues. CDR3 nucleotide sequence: TGTGCCAGCAGCTTAGCGGCTGGGACCGGGGAGCTGTTTTTT. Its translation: CASSLAAGTGELFF.

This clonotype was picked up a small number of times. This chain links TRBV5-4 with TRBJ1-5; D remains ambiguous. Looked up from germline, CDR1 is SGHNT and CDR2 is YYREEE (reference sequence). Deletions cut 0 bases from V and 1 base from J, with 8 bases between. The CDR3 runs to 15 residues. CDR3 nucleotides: TGTGCCAGCAGCTTGGGTGCCGTCAGCAATCAGCCCCAGCATTTT. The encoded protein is CASSLGAVSNQPQHF.

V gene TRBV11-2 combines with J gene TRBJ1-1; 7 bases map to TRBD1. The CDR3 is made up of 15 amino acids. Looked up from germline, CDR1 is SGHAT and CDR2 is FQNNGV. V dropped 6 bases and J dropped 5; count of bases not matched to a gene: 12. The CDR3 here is CASRPLTGVGTEAFF. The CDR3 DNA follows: TGTGCCAGCAGACCTTTAACAGGGGTCGGGACTGAAGCTTTCTTT. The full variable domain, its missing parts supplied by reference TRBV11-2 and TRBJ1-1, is EAGVAQSPRYKIIEKRQSVAFWCNPISGHATLYWYQQILGQGPKLLIQFQNNGVVDDSQLPKDRFSAERLKGVDSTLKIQPAKLEDSAVYLCASRPLTGVGTEAFFGQGTRLTVV.

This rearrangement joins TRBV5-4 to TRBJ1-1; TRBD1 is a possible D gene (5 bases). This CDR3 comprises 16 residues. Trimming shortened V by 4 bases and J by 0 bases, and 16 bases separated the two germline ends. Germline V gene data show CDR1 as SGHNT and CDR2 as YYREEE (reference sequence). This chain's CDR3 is CASSGAGRYMNTEAFF. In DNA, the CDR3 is TGTGCCAGCAGCGGAGCGGGACGGTACATGAACACTGAAGCTTTCTTT.

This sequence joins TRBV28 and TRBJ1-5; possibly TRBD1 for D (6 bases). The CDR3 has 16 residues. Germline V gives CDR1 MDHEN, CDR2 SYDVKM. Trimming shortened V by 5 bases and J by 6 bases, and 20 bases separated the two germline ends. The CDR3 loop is CASSTSHGGASQPQHF. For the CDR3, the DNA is TGTGCCAGCAGTACCTCACACGGGGGGGCCAGTCAGCCCCAGCATTTT.

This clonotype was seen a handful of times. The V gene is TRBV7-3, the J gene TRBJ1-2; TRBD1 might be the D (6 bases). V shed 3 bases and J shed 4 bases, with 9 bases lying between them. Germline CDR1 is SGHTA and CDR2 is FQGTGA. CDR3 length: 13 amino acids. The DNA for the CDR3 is TGTGCCAGCAGCTTGGGGACAAGCTATGGCTACACCTTC. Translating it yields CASSLGTSYGYTF.

CDR3 sequence reads: CASSPGTEAFF. The CDR3 DNA is TGTGCCAGCAGCCCGGGCACTGAAGCTTTCTTT. The V call is TRBV11-2, the J call TRBJ1-1; D remains unclear. CDR3 length: 11 residues. Trimming took 5 bases from V and 4 from J, leaving 5 bases between them. The germline V gene has CDR1 SGHAT and CDR2 FQNNGV.

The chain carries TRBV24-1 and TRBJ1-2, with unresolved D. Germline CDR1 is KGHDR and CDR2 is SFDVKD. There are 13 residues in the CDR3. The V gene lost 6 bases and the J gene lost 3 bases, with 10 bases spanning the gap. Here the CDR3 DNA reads TGTGCCACCAGTAACCGGGAGGACTATGGCTACACCTTC. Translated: CATSNREDYGYTF.

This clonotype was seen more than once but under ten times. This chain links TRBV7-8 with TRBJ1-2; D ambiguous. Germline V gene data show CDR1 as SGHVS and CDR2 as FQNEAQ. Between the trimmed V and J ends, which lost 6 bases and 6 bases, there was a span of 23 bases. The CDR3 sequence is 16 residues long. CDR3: CASRLITGEYGNGYTF. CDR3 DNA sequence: TGTGCCAGCAGGCTAATCACGGGCGAATACGGGAATGGCTACACCTTC.

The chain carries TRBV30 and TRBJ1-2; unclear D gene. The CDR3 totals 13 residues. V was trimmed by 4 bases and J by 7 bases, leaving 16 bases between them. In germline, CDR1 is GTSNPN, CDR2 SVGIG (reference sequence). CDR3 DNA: TGTGCCTGGATGGGTGACGGATGGAGTGGCTACACCTTC. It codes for CAWMGDGWSGYTF. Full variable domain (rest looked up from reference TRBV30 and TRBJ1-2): SQTIHQWPATLVQPVGSPLSLECTVEGTSNPNLYWYRQAAGRGLQLLFYSVGIGQISSEVPQNLSASRPQDRQFILSSKKLLLSDSGFYLCAWMGDGWSGYTFGSGTRLTVV.

CDR3: CASSLEPGIDYGYTF. The CDR3 bases are TGTGCCAGCAGCTTAGAACCAGGGATAGACTATGGCTACACCTTC. This sequence joins TRBV7-2 and TRBJ1-2, with D possibly matching TRBD1 (5 bases). Germline V gene data show CDR1 as SGHTA and CDR2 as FQGNSA. The CDR3 totals 15 residues. The V and J ends lost 1 base and 3 bases respectively, with 12 bases between them.

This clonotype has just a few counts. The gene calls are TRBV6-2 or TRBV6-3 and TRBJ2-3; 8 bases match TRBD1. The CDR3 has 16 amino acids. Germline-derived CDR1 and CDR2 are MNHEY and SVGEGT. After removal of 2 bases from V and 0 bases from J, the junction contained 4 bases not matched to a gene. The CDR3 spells CASSYGTGASTDTQYF. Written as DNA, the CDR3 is TGTGCCAGCAGTTACGGGACAGGAGCTAGCACAGATACGCAGTATTTT.